This T cell receptor beta chain is drawn from a study of identical twins. Germline assignment: CDR1 SGHNT and CDR2 YYREEE (reference sequence). This CDR3 is 14 amino acids long. V lost 0 bases and J lost 10, with 16 bases in between. Each CDR3 protein is one row after TCRdb ran MiXCR on the 5' RACE reads. The repertoire holds 690,000 or so distinct CDR3 sequences, roughly 6% seen once, with roughly 2% in the top ten. Overall study findings and caveats: Insertions ran lower in abundant cord blood beta clonotypes, though not in memory repertoires. Those out-of-frame alpha sequences shared by twins showed an excess of low generation probability. Conclusions leaned on cross-sectional statistical analysis and did not track the same donors over time.

Of note for this clonotype: As yet, its antigen is unknown.

This receptor was taken from a man aged 18 to 30 in good health. Material for sequencing was naive T cells sorted from blood. The chain couples TRBV5-4 to TRBJ1-2; the D gene is possibly TRBD1 (5 bases). The CDR3 here is CASSLGPVGGDYTF. The CDR3 region has the DNA TGTGCCAGCAGCTTGGGGCCGGTGGGGGGTGACTACACCTTC. The full variable domain, in which reference TRBV5-4 and TRBJ1-2 provide the parts outside the CDR3, is ETGVTQSPTHLIKTRGQQVTLRCSSQSGHNTVSWYQQALGQGPQFIFQYYREEENGRGNFPPRFSGLQFPNYSSELNVNALELDDSALYLCASSLGPVGGDYTFGSGTRLTVV.